The 25 T cell receptor beta chains below were found in one sample sequenced in a study of Graves' ophthalmopathy and Graves' hyperthyroidism. Researchers took RNA transcripts and amplified TCR beta CDR3 regions from them. The workflow started with a first-round RT-PCR run with HTBI primers and then moved on to a second-round multiplex PCR. In TCRdb, the multiplex PCR reads were re-called with MiXCR into one record per CDR3 protein. The sample has approximately 330,000 distinct CDR3 sequences, 15% to 20% seen once. Sequenced material: peripheral blood. All receptors come from an adult man with Graves' ophthalmopathy.

This clonotype was seen ten or more times. The chain carries TRBV19 and TRBJ1-3; the match to TRBD1 covers 8 bases. The CDR3 contains 20 residues. Per the germline V gene, CDR1 is LNHDA and CDR2 is SQIVND (reference sequence). Losses at the gene ends were 4 bases for V and 2 bases for J; bases not matched to a gene: 19. The CDR3 region has the DNA TGTGCCAGTAGTACCGCGCTAAGAGGTGGACAGGGATCAACTGGAAACACCATATATTTT. Its protein product is CASSTALRGGQGSTGNTIYF.

Turning to this clonotype: This clone may be a read error of a much larger clone one base away. J is TRBJ2-7 and V is TRBV4-3; D uncertain. CDR1 is LGHNA and CDR2 is YSLEER in the germline V gene. The CDR3 spans 13 residues. The CDR3 coding sequence is TGCGCCAGCAGCCAAGACACCGCCTACGAGCAGCACTTC. This translates into CASSQDTAYEQHF.

This clonotype came up many times. The chain carries TRBV6-1 and TRBJ2-7; a weak D match, TRBD1 (5 bases). The CDR3 extends over 16 amino acids. In germline, CDR1 is MNHNS, CDR2 SASEGT. Trimming removed 6 bases from V and 0 bases from J, with 18 bases in between. Written as DNA, the CDR3 is TGTGCCAGCAGCGAGAACAGGATTGAAAACTCCTACGAGCAGTACTTC. This translates into CASSENRIENSYEQYF.

This clonotype showed up just a few times. The chain is built from TRBV6-5 and TRBJ2-2; no definite D call. This CDR3 contains 13 residues. Per germline, CDR1 MNHEY and CDR2 SVGAGI. Trimming left V 4 bases short and J 5 bases short, with 8 bases between. CDR3 region: CASSLEETGELFF. The CDR3 DNA sequence: TGTGCCAGCAGTTTAGAAGAGACCGGGGAGCTGTTTTTT.

This clonotype was counted ten times or more. In DNA, the CDR3 is TGTGCCAGCAGTCCCCAGGGGGATGGCTACACCTTC. It is translated as CASSPQGDGYTF. This sequence joins TRBV6-1 and TRBJ1-2, with 7 nucleotides matching TRBD1. V shed 5 bases, J shed 6 bases, and the junction held 3 bases outside the gene matches. This CDR3 region has 12 residues. Germline CDR1 and CDR2: MNHNS and SASEGT.

This clonotype showed up many times. This chain connects TRBV19 to TRBJ1-5; tentative D call: TRBD1 (5 bases). The V gene lost 5 bases and the J gene lost 0 bases, with 11 bases spanning the gap. This CDR3 spans 15 amino acids. Per germline, CDR1 LNHDA and CDR2 SQIVND (reference sequence). CDR3 protein: CASSGAGNSNQPQHF. The CDR3 nucleotides read TGTGCCAGTAGTGGGGCAGGAAATAGCAATCAGCCCCAGCATTTT. The full variable domain, in which reference TRBV19 and TRBJ1-5 provide the parts outside the CDR3, is DGGITQSPKYLFRKEGQNVTLSCEQNLNHDAMYWYRQDPGQGLRLIYYSQIVNDFQKGDIAEGYSVSREKKESFPLTVTSAQKNPTAFYLCASSGAGNSNQPQHFGDGTRLSIL.

In its sample, this clonotype was seen a few times. The chain couples TRBV2 to TRBJ2-7; 11 bases are shared with TRBD2. Germline CDR1 reads SNHLY; CDR2 reads FYNNEI. The J segment lost 0 bases and the V segment lost 4 bases, leaving 14 bases of the junction unmatched. There are 19 residues in the CDR3. CDR3 amino acids: CASSVPAMTSGTHSYEQYF. Written as DNA, the CDR3 is TGTGCCAGCAGTGTGCCTGCGATGACTAGCGGGACGCACTCCTACGAGCAGTACTTC.

The table lists this clonotype with many counts. The rearrangement links TRBV4-3 to TRBJ1-1; D ambiguous. Germline V lookup: CDR1 LGHNA, CDR2 YSLEER. The CDR3 contains 14 residues. The V gene lost 0 bases and the J gene lost 6 bases, with 11 bases spanning the gap. CDR3 region: CASSQDSWGSEAFF. The CDR3 DNA reads TGCGCCAGCAGCCAAGATAGTTGGGGATCTGAAGCTTTCTTT.

This clonotype was recorded many times. Written as DNA, the CDR3 is TGTGCCAGCAGCTTAGTGGCGGGGCACGAGCAGTACTTC. It codes for CASSLVAGHEQYF. The chain uses TRBV7-8 and TRBJ2-7, with a tentative D call TRBD2 (6 bases). V was pared by 1 base and J by 5 bases, with 9 bases between. The CDR3 extends over 13 amino acids. CDR1 and CDR2 from the germline V gene are SGHVS and FQNEAQ.

The sample holds many counts of this clonotype. The J gene is TRBJ1-1, the V gene TRBV6-1; 8 bases agree with TRBD1. Germline V gene data show CDR1 as MNHNS and CDR2 as SASEGT. CDR3 length equals 17 residues. The V segment lost 3 bases and the J segment 0 bases; nucleotides outside the gene matches: 9. CDR3 DNA: TGTGCCAGCAGTGAGCCCTGGACAGGGCCTATGAACACTGAAGCTTTCTTT. It encodes CASSEPWTGPMNTEAFF.

This clonotype was recorded many times. V usage is TRBV6-5 and J usage is TRBJ1-2; D is ambiguous. This CDR3 has 15 residues. Germline assignment: CDR1 MNHEY and CDR2 SVGAGI. The V gene lost 0 bases and the J gene lost 8 bases, with 16 bases spanning the gap. The CDR3 sequence is CASSYSESGVGGYTF. In DNA, the CDR3 is TGTGCCAGCAGTTACTCAGAAAGTGGGGTTGGAGGCTACACCTTC.

Ten or more counts support this clonotype. The chain combines TRBV10-3 with TRBJ1-5; D is undetermined. This CDR3 has 13 amino acids. The V end lost 0 bases, the J end lost 5 bases, and 5 bases lay between the germline ends. Germline loops: CDR1 ENHRY, CDR2 SYGVKD. CDR3 DNA sequence: TGTGCCATCAGTGAGTCAAGGGATCAGCCCCAGCATTTT. This gives the protein CAISESRDQPQHF.

In this sample, this clonotype turned up many times. DNA of the CDR3: TGTGCCAGCAGGGTACAGGGGGGGGGAAACACCATATATTTT. Its protein is CASRVQGGGNTIYF. The rearrangement uses TRBV12-3 or TRBV12-4 and TRBJ1-3, with 8 bases matching TRBD1. The CDR3 consists of 14 residues. V lost 6 bases, J lost 4 bases, and 5 bases stayed unmatched.

This clonotype was detected many times. The chain recombines TRBV24-1 with TRBJ1-5; possibly TRBD1 for D (5 bases). V lost 3 bases and J 2 bases, leaving 16 bases between the germline ends. This CDR3 spans 17 amino acids. Germline CDR1 KGHDR, CDR2 SFDVKD. The CDR3 protein is CATSDRSRDPGNQPQHF. The CDR3 DNA sequence: TGTGCCACCAGTGATAGGTCCCGGGACCCGGGCAATCAGCCCCAGCATTTT.

There are many counts of this clonotype. The J gene is TRBJ1-3, the V gene TRBV12-3 or TRBV12-4, with a possible D match to TRBD1 (5 bases). V shed 6 bases and J shed 0 bases, with 18 bases lying between them. This CDR3 has 17 amino acids. The CDR3 coding sequence is TGTGCCAGCAGGGCCCCCTGGACAACGAACTCTGGAAACACCATATATTTT. Residues: CASRAPWTTNSGNTIYF.

The V gene is TRBV27, the J gene TRBJ2-5; D ambiguous. The CDR3 totals 14 residues. The V end was cut by 4 bases, the J end by 4 bases, with 13 bases between. Germline values: CDR1 MNHEY, CDR2 SMNVEV (reference sequence). The CDR3 coding sequence is TGTGCCAGCAGTTCCCACCTCGGGCGAGAGACCCAGTACTTC. This encodes CASSSHLGRETQYF.

This clonotype was observed many times. The chain joins TRBV6-2 or TRBV6-3 to TRBJ1-3; no definite D call. The CDR3 extends over 13 amino acids. Germline CDR1 is MNHEY and CDR2 is SVGEGT. Trimming left V 10 bases short and J 4 bases short, with 14 bases between. The CDR3 coding sequence is TGTGCCACAAGATCTACCGCGGGAAACACCATATATTTT. It is translated as CATRSTAGNTIYF.

V and J are TRBV11-2 and TRBJ2-7; 10 positions match TRBD2. V was pared by 4 bases and J by 2 bases, with 8 bases of the junction left unmatched. There are 16 residues in the CDR3. Germline assignment: CDR1 SGHAT and CDR2 FQNNGV. The CDR3 bases are TGTGCCAGCAGCTCCCTCACTAGCGGGACACCCTACGAGCAGTACTTC. Translating it yields CASSSLTSGTPYEQYF.

This clonotype was seen repeatedly, ten times or more. V usage is TRBV12-3 or TRBV12-4 and J usage is TRBJ2-2; 8 nucleotides agree with TRBD2. The length of the CDR3 is 18 residues. V gave up 6 bases and J gave up 3 bases; unmatched junction bases: 15. For the CDR3, the DNA is TGTGCCAGCAGGACGGGGAGCGGGGGAATATGGGACACCGGGGAGCTGTTTTTT. Translating it yields CASRTGSGGIWDTGELFF.

This clonotype showed up many times. The chain is built from TRBV12-3 or TRBV12-4 and TRBJ2-7, with 10 bases that match TRBD1. CDR3 length: 16 amino acids. Trimming cost V 4 bases and J 6 bases; bases outside gene matches: 12. CDR3 protein: CASSSSIQTGGSEQYF. In nucleotides, the CDR3 is TGTGCCAGCAGTTCCTCCATTCAGACAGGGGGCTCCGAGCAGTACTTC.

This clonotype came up many times. The V and J genes are TRBV5-1 and TRBJ1-3; maybe TRBD1 (6 bases). Between the trimmed V and J ends, which lost 2 bases and 4 bases, there was a span of 13 bases. The CDR3 consists of 15 residues. Germline V gives CDR1 SGHRS, CDR2 YFSETQ. This CDR3 reads CASSFGGTKGNTIYF. CDR3 coding DNA: TGCGCCAGCAGCTTCGGGGGCACGAAGGGAAACACCATATATTTT.

This clonotype was counted a single time. The chain couples TRBV4-2 to TRBJ1-1, with D uncertain. Germline CDR1 and CDR2: LGHNA and YNFKEQ. The CDR3 is 14 residues long. Between the trimmed V and J ends, which lost 0 bases and 1 base, there was a span of 6 bases. The DNA for the CDR3 is TGTGCCAGCAGCCAAGATCAAGAGAACACTGAAGCTTTCTTT. Its translation is CASSQDQENTEAFF.

The rearrangement links TRBV11-2 to TRBJ2-2, with TRBD2 matching over 8 bases. The CDR3 consists of 16 residues. Looked up from germline, CDR1 is SGHAT and CDR2 is FQNNGV. The ends lost 1 base at V and 2 bases at J; junction bases unmatched: 3. CDR3 DNA: TGTGCCAGCAGCTTAGGACGGACTAGCAACACCGGGGAGCTGTTTTTT. It yields the protein CASSLGRTSNTGELFF.

This clonotype showed up many times. The genes are TRBV30 and TRBJ1-2, with a weak D call TRBD1 (6 bases). The V gene lost 6 bases and the J gene lost 8 bases, with 16 bases spanning the gap. The germline gives CDR1 GTSNPN, CDR2 SVGIG (reference sequence). There are 12 residues in the CDR3. This chain's CDR3 is CACGIGGQGYTF. CDR3 in DNA: TGTGCCTGCGGGATAGGGGGGCAGGGCTACACCTTC.

This clonotype was counted ten times or more. This sequence joins TRBV30 and TRBJ2-7; D is possibly TRBD1 or TRBD2 (5 bases each). Trimming removed 1 base from V and 0 bases from J, with 7 bases in between. The CDR3 is 13 amino acids. From germline, CDR1 is GTSNPN and CDR2 SVGIG (reference sequence). The CDR3 DNA is TGTGCCTGGAGTGAGGGGAGCTCCTACGAGCAGTACTTC. Its protein product is CAWSEGSSYEQYF.